This T cell receptor (beta chain) was retrieved from a study of identifying expanded T cells in peripheral blood. Repertoires were generated with immunoSEQ multiplex PCR, while TCRdb's copy carries only in-frame clones and drops some. Among around 90,000 clones, about 91% were seen once, and the ten largest hold 4%. Germline V CDR1 and CDR2: SGHRS, YFSETQ. The V and J ends lost 2 bases and 6 bases respectively, with 2 bases between them. The CDR3 contains 11 residues. The specimen was blood. V usage is TRBV5-1 and J usage is TRBJ2-2; the D is unclear. This TCR was sampled from a person aged 18-69 years in good health. The CDR3 is CASSFSGELFF. The CDR3 DNA reads as TGCGCCAGCAGCTTTTCCGGGGAGCTGTTTTTT. The whole variable domain, remainder taken from reference TRBV5-1 and TRBJ2-2, is KAGVTQTPRYLIKTRGQQVTLSCSPISGHRSVSWYQQTPGQGLQFLFEYFSETQRNKGNFPGRFSGRQFSNSRSEMNVSTLELGDSALYLCASSFSGELFFGEGSRLTVL.